This T cell receptor beta chain came from a study of CD8 T cells in ankylosing spondylitis (dated by TCRdb to about 2017). Concerning the study at large: The study set out to find disease-linked TCR variants by profiling T cell receptor beta repertoires in ankylosing spondylitis patients and healthy donors. In total, the full study cohort was made up of 95 to 110 healthy donors and 25 to 30 ankylosing spondylitis patients. Peripheral blood samples were taken, and synovial fluid was additionally collected from ankylosing spondylitis patients. Study-level results and caveats: A CD8+ phenotype was shown by the disease-linked clones, which were found at relatively low frequencies in peripheral blood. Some motif variants were previously reported in synovial fluid and blood of reactive arthritis patients, suggesting common disease-initiation mechanisms. Blood from ankylosing spondylitis patients appeared to be characterized by a TCR beta motif composed of eight highly homologous amino acid variants. Significant enrichment of the disease-linked clones was reported in matched synovial fluid samples from ankylosing spondylitis patients.

This clonotype has only a few counts. Its antigen remains undetermined. It has no much larger one-base neighbor in the sample; base qualities were not kept. Sequencing instrument: Illumina HiSeq 2500. Quantitative 5'-RACE with molecular barcodes was used to prepare TCR beta libraries. Per the original workflow: To identify disease-linked TCR variants, a new computational method was used, one built on a probabilistic model of VDJ rearrangement. The public reads were reanalyzed by TCRdb: fastp trimming at Q25, MiXCR alignment, in-frame beta chains only. For every CDR3 protein sequence, its rows merge into one entry that carries the most common genes and DNA. Here the V and J calls rest on TCRdb's processing, not on the authors' analysis. A total of 250,000 to 300,000 distinct CDR3 sequences appear in this sample, about 18% of them only once. The ten largest clones capture approximately 32% of the sample.

Sequences were obtained from blood, either unsorted or a sorted T cell fraction (not recorded which). The TCR originated in a male donor with ankylosing spondylitis or in good health (not recorded which).

The CDR3 here reads CASSWGATVSDTQYF. Here is the DNA: TGTGCCAGCAGCTGGGGGGCTACCGTTTCAGATACGCAGTATTTT. The chain uses TRBV7-9 and TRBJ2-3; the D match is possibly TRBD1 or TRBD2, with 6 bases aligned in each. At the junction V is shortened by 4 bases and J by 4 bases, with 15 bases in between. The germline V gene (reference sequence) sets CDR1 to SEHNR and CDR2 to FQNEAQ. The CDR3, from cysteine to phenylalanine, totals 15 residues. Just CDR3 DNA is preserved here, 45 bases in frame from base 1. The variable domain in full, with residues beyond the CDR3 obtained from the reference TRBV7-9 and TRBJ2-3 genes, is DTGVSQNPRHKITKRGQNVTFRCDPISEHNRLYWYRQTLGQGPEFLTYFQNEAQLEKSRLLSDRFSAERPKGSFSTLEIQRTEQGDSAMYLCASSWGATVSDTQYFGPGTRLTVL.